A selection of T cell receptor beta chains follows, all from one sample in a study of blood T cell repertoires in COVID-19. This table comes from immunoSEQ multiplex PCR, and its TCRdb copy is limited to in-frame clones, with some not included. This table has almost 350,000 clones, roughly 90% appearing once. Sequencing input: PBMCs or T cells enriched from blood (not recorded which). The receptors originated from a woman under 40 who had been exposed to COVID-19. The CDR3 runs from the conserved cysteine through the conserved F or W. A D gene is named only where the DNA matches it firmly. Rows give clone size only sometimes, using once, few, many, or a class for an expanded clone.

D,length,J,V,size,DNA,CDR3
TRBD1,15,TRBJ1-1,TRBV19,-,TGTGCCAGTAGTATAGCGATAGACAGGGGCACTGAAGCTTTCTTT,CASSIAIDRGTEAFF
-,15,TRBJ1-1,TRBV6-5,-,TGTGCCAGCAGCTCTTTCTCTGGGGTCGGGGCTGAAGCTTTCTTT,CASSSFSGVGAEAFF
-,15,TRBJ2-2,TRBV30,few,TGTGCCTGGAGTGTAGCCAGCGGGAACACCGGGGAGCTGTTTTTT,CAWSVASGNTGELFF
-,14,TRBJ2-3,TRBV4-1,once,TGCGCCAGCAGCCGCGGGATAAGCACAGATACGCAGTATTTT,CASSRGISTDTQYF
-,15,TRBJ2-5,TRBV5-6,-,TGTGCCAGCAGCTTCAACGAGGTTCCTCAAGAGACCCAGTACTTC,CASSFNEVPQETQYF
-,15,TRBJ1-1,TRBV18,-,TGTGCCAGCTCACCACCAGTACAGTCCCGCAATGAAGCTTTCTTT,CASSPPVQSRNEAFF
-,13,TRBJ1-2,TRBV12-3/TRBV12-4,-,TGTGCCAGCAGCCTGGGACTGGATTATGGCTACACCTTC,CASSLGLDYGYTF
TRBD1,16,TRBJ2-3,TRBV29-1,-,TGCAGCGTTGAAGACTGGACAGGGGTCGGCACAGATACGCAGTATTTT,CSVEDWTGVGTDTQYF
-,12,TRBJ2-1,TRBV7-3,-,TGTGCCAGCAGCTCCCAGGGATTGCAGCAGTTCTTC,CASSSQGLQQFF
TRBD1,14,TRBJ1-2,TRBV19,-,TGTGCCAGTAGTATCACAGGGGTGGACTATGGCTACACCTTC,CASSITGVDYGYTF
-,11,TRBJ1-1,TRBV20-1,few,TGCAGTGTAGTTGTGAACACTGAAGCTTTCTTT,CSVVVNTEAFF
-,15,TRBJ1-5,TRBV7-8,-,TGTGCCAGCAGGTCCACAGGCGGCGACAATCAGCCCCAGCATTTT,CASRSTGGDNQPQHF
TRBD1,15,TRBJ2-1,TRBV6-5,few,TGTGCCAGCAGCCCCGGGACAGGGTCCTACAATGAGCAGTTCTTC,CASSPGTGSYNEQFF